This T cell receptor beta chain was sequenced for a study of OX40 agonist ivuxolimab in advanced cancers. In the study overall: The patients received agonistic anti-OX40 (CD134) antibody ivuxolimab.

Sequenced by immunoSEQ multiplex PCR; TCRdb stores in-frame clones only, minus some. The profile covers 65,000 to 95,000 clones, with around 83% appearing a single time and around 0.73% taken by the ten largest. Whole-study results and caveats: The average count of expanded clones was higher among CD8+ T cells than among CD4+.

About this clone: Its antigen is currently unknown.

The receptor was derived from an adult with an advanced solid tumor such as melanoma, head and neck, liver or kidney cancer. Sequenced here: CD4+ or CD8+ T cells sorted from blood, sampled in a trial of the OX40 agonist ivuxolimab.

CDR3 coding DNA: TGTGCCAGTAGTATAAGGGACAGAGCTAACTATGGCTACACCTTC. Amino acid sequence: CASSIRDRANYGYTF. The V gene is TRBV19, the J gene TRBJ1-2, with 7 bases lining up with TRBD1. Germline CDR1 and CDR2: LNHDA and SQIVND (reference sequence). The length of the CDR3 is 15 residues. J was trimmed by 0 bases and V by 2 bases; bases with no gene match: 3. Drawing the rest from reference TRBV19 and TRBJ1-2, the complete variable domain is DGGITQSPKYLFRKEGQNVTLSCEQNLNHDAMYWYRQDPGQGLRLIYYSQIVNDFQKGDIAEGYSVSREKKESFPLTVTSAQKNPTAFYLCASSIRDRANYGYTFGSGTRLTVV.